Included here is one T cell receptor (beta chain) sequence, with context. Its specific antigen is unknown. Base quality data are lacking; no much larger clone is found one base away. These data are taken from a study of blood T cells in healthy people across ages (dated by TCRdb to the mid-2010s). Study-level background: In model experiments, template switching captured about one uniquely barcoded TCR beta cDNA molecule for every two T cells. The study measured age-related changes in TCR beta repertoire diversity using deep sequencing normalized with unique cDNA molecular identifiers. Donors were grouped into four age groups: young (average roughly 16 years), middle-aged (roughly 40), aged (around 60) and long-lived (less than 85). To avoid experimental bias, donors of different ages were spread randomly across the sequencing lanes. Using the same blood draw, the study looked at two additional independent replicas of 1 million unique cDNA reads for two donors, one aged 18 to 30 and the other aged 80 or older. Study-wide findings and limitations: Since profiling was done on bulk unsorted PBMCs, naive and antigen-experienced compartments could not be conclusively compared. As age increased, observed TCR beta diversity per million T cells dropped in a roughly linear way, and a significant reduction was already evident by age 40. Donor CMV infection status was unknown, potentially confounding age-related changes in expanded clonotypes. The percentage of naive T cells measured by flow cytometry correlated strongly with observed TCR beta diversity. Compared with the aged group, the long-lived group had more naive CD4+ T cells, fewer expanded clones and increased TCR diversity, suggesting age selection. Total diversity estimates from one million sequenced T cells were considered lower bounds and underestimates.

The donors were some 39 Caucasian individuals from Russia, aged roughly 6 to 100 years, who were systemically healthy. Each donor gave ten milliliters of peripheral blood, collected into EDTA-treated Vacutainer tubes. Ficoll-Paque density-gradient centrifugation was used to isolate PBMCs, with at least 6.5 million per sample. Total RNA, at least 5 micrograms per sample, was extracted from PBMCs with Trizol reagent. Naive CD45RAhigh/CD27high T cell percentages were measured by flow cytometry on a PBMC aliquot from every donor. The protocol used for the library was 5' RACE. The run used an Illumina HiSeq 2500. The second PCR ran for about 6 to 11 cycles and used a J-beta primer mix along with a sample-barcoded 5' primer. A unique molecular identifier was introduced onto each TCR beta cDNA molecule by a template-switch 5' adaptor carrying 12 random nucleotides. Each sample yielded at least 3 million CDR3-containing paired-end reads. The Mint cDNA synthesis kit, primed by a TRBC-specific oligonucleotide, was used to synthesize first-strand cDNA from all RNA. After uracil-DNA glycosylase treatment, a first 18-cycle PCR used universal primers M1SS and BC2_uni_R on all cDNA. The authors' pipeline ran thus. Each sample was normalized by randomly selecting 1 million high-quality reads, each carrying a distinct molecular identifier. Instead of being binned into consensus sequences, reads that shared molecular identifiers were thrown out. CDR3 identification, clonotype clustering and error correction used MiTCR with a Q25 quality threshold and the strictest error-elimination algorithm. A nonparametric unseen species model using Euler transformation provided a lower-bound estimate of total TCR beta diversity. Using fastp trimming at Q25 and MiXCR clonotype assembly, TCRdb reanalyzed the public sequencing data and kept in-frame beta chains. CDR3 protein duplicates are merged, each entry listing the most common genes and DNA. The V and J calls were not made by the authors but by TCRdb's processing. In this sample the table shows about 1.1 million distinct CDR3 sequences, around two fifths of which occur a single time. The biggest ten clones account for around 13% of the sample.

The CDR3 holds 18 amino acids from the cysteine to the phenylalanine. The read is trimmed to its CDR3 DNA, 54 bases read in frame from base 1. Clipping removes 3 bases from V and 1 base from J, with 10 as the unmatched junction base count. CDR1 SGDLS and CDR2 YYNGEE are derived from the germline V gene. The sample comprised blood. This sequence uses TRBV9 and TRBJ2-3; TRBD1 matches 11 bases in the middle. This TCR was sampled from a young man in good health. The CDR3: CASSGSRTGQGGTDTQYF. The sequenced DNA is TGTGCCAGCAGCGGAAGCAGAACGGGACAGGGGGGCACAGATACGCAGTATTTT.